This TCR beta chain came from a study of cytotoxic CD8 clonotypes in ibrutinib-treated CLL. Study-wide context: The patients, roughly ten relapsed/refractory and approximately 15 treatment-naive, included about 18 who were IGHV unmutated. Collecting the response samples happened after a median 12 months of treatment, with a range of 6 to 36. Findings and caveats of the study: Clonality, elevated at ibrutinib response, dropped back toward baseline at progression. Clonality correlated strongly with circulating CD8+ T cells and exceeded age-matched healthy donors at baseline.

Comment on this clone: Its matching antigen is unknown.

The method was immunoSEQ multiplex PCR; TCRdb's version includes in-frame clones alone and lacks a portion of them. Of about 76,000 clones in the sample, 83% were seen once. The clonotype was recovered from a human donor with chronic lymphocytic leukemia. Sequenced here: PBMCs, sampled after 24 months of ibrutinib treatment.

The DNA for the CDR3 is TGTGCCAGCAGAGGACTAGCGGGGTTCACAGATACGCAGTATTTT. This translates into CASRGLAGFTDTQYF. The gene calls are TRBV6-1 and TRBJ2-3, with TRBD2 identical over 12 bases. Germline V lookup: CDR1 MNHNS, CDR2 SASEGT. V shed 6 bases and J 2 bases; nucleotides not matched to a gene: 3. The CDR3 consists of 15 residues.